Presented here are 24 T cell receptor beta chains from one specimen sequenced in a study of blood T cell repertoires in COVID-19. Repertoires were generated with immunoSEQ multiplex PCR, while TCRdb's copy carries only in-frame clones and drops some. Counted here are some 180,000 clones, approximately 80% occurring once; the ten biggest clones make up about 5.5%. The source material was PBMCs or T cells enriched from blood (not recorded which). These receptors were taken from a woman aged 60-75 years with acute COVID-19.

The V gene is TRBV5-4, the J gene TRBJ2-7; possible D gene TRBD1, 7 bases. CDR1 is SGHNT and CDR2 is YYREEE in the germline V gene (reference sequence). The CDR3 runs to 14 residues. V shed 1 base and J shed 5 bases, with 13 bases lying between them. CDR3 sequence (DNA): TGTGCCAGCAGCTTGTTCCCAGGGGGGAACGAGCAGTACTTC. Its protein is CASSLFPGGNEQYF. The whole variable domain, remainder taken from reference TRBV5-4 and TRBJ2-7, is ETGVTQSPTHLIKTRGQQVTLRCSSQSGHNTVSWYQQALGQGPQFIFQYYREEENGRGNFPPRFSGLQFPNYSSELNVNALELDDSALYLCASSLFPGGNEQYFGPGTRLTVT.

The gene calls are TRBV5-1 and TRBJ1-2, with a possible D match to TRBD1 (5 bases). The CDR3 loop spans 18 amino acids. V dropped 0 bases and J dropped 7 bases, with 25 bases sitting between them. Germline V gene lookup returns CDR1 SGHRS and CDR2 YFSETQ. This chain's CDR3 is CASSLGGRATGSSGGYTF. In DNA form, the CDR3 reads TGCGCCAGCAGCTTGGGGGGCAGGGCTACTGGCTCCTCGGGTGGCTACACCTTC.

The chain couples TRBV5-1 to TRBJ2-3; TRBD2 aligns across 8 bases. Germline V CDR1 and CDR2: SGHRS, YFSETQ. J gave up 8 bases and V 4 bases, and 9 bases lay outside the gene matches. The CDR3 is 14 amino acids. The CDR3 sequence: CASSAIAGSTTQYF. DNA of the CDR3: TGCGCCAGCAGCGCAATAGCGGGGTCTACTACGCAGTATTTT.

The chain combines TRBV6-2 or TRBV6-3 with TRBJ2-2; D might be TRBD2 (5 bases). The CDR3 consists of 15 residues. V dropped 0 bases and J dropped 6 bases, with 11 bases sitting between them. Per the germline V gene, CDR1 is MNHEY and CDR2 is SVGEGT. Here the CDR3 DNA reads TGTGCCAGCAGTTACTCGATTATCGGGGCCGGGGAGCTGTTTTTT. Encoded protein: CASSYSIIGAGELFF.

CDR3 in amino acids: CASSQGSLTDTQYF. The CDR3 DNA follows: TGTGCCAGCAGCCAAGGTTCCCTCACAGATACGCAGTATTTT. The chain recombines TRBV14 with TRBJ2-3; D remains ambiguous. Germline V CDR1 and CDR2: SGHDN, FVKESK. This CDR3 has 14 amino acids. V was clipped by 1 base and J by 2 bases, with 7 bases between them.

The DNA of the CDR3 is TGTGCCAGCAGCTTACCGCCCCAGGAGACCCAGTACTTC. The encoded protein is CASSLPPQETQYF. The V and J genes are TRBV13 and TRBJ2-5; D not resolved. The CDR3 spans 13 residues. Trimming pared 2 bases from V and 5 bases from J, leaving 9 bases between. Germline V gene data show CDR1 as PRHDT and CDR2 as FYEKMQ (reference sequence).

This chain uses TRBV4-1 with TRBJ2-2; a possible D gene is TRBD1 (6 bases). The CDR3 sequence is 16 residues long. The germline V and J ends were trimmed by 1 base and 4 bases, with 13 bases remaining between them. CDR1 is MGHRA, CDR2 YSYEKL, per germline. The chain's CDR3 is CASSQGTELITGELFF. The CDR3 DNA follows: TGCGCCAGCAGCCAAGGGACAGAATTAATCACCGGGGAGCTGTTTTTT.

With regard to this clone: A much larger clone differs from this one at a single base, so this may be a read error. Different DNA sequences within this sample yield the same CDR3. This sequence joins TRBV4-1 and TRBJ1-2; 8 bases agree with TRBD1. J gave up 3 bases and V 0 bases, and 0 bases lay outside the gene matches. Per germline, CDR1 MGHRA and CDR2 YSYEKL. The CDR3 sequence is 14 residues long. CDR3 bases: TGCGCCAGCAGCCAAGAGACAGGGGACTATGGCTACACCTTC. It is translated as CASSQETGDYGYTF.

The gene calls are TRBV5-1 and TRBJ2-1; D remains unclear. Germline V lookup: CDR1 SGHRS, CDR2 YFSETQ. V dropped 2 bases and J dropped 5 bases, with 20 bases sitting between them. This CDR3 comprises 17 residues. CDR3 bases: TGCGCCAGCAGCTTAAGCTTAGGCACTAACCTCAACAATGAGCAGTTCTTC. Its translation is CASSLSLGTNLNNEQFF.

Comments on this clone: One junction end disagrees with the germline gene, perhaps due to a read error. This chain connects TRBV19 to TRBJ2-1, with 9 positions matching TRBD1. Germline CDR1 is LNHDA and CDR2 is SQIVND (reference sequence). This CDR3 contains 15 residues. For the CDR3, the DNA is TGTGCCAGTAATATAGACCGGGACAGGGCTAATGAGCAGTTCTTC. Translating gives CASNIDRDRANEQFF.

The V call is TRBV21-1, the J call TRBJ2-7; the DNA was not compared with TRBD1, the D call given in the table. TRBV21-1 is termed a pseudogene. The CDR3 loop spans 15 amino acids. The CDR3 DNA reads TGTGCCAGCAGCCGAGGGACAGGGAGGAACTACGAGCAGTACTTC. This encodes CASSRGTGRNYEQYF.

The chain has TRBV28 and TRBJ1-4; TRBD1 matches at 8 bases. V gave up 4 bases and J gave up 6 bases; unmatched junction bases: 4. The CDR3 covers 14 residues. Germline V CDR1 and CDR2: MDHEN, SYDVKM. The DNA of the CDR3 is TGTGCCAGCAGTTGGGACAGGACCTATGAAAAACTGTTTTTT. As protein: CASSWDRTYEKLFF.

The chain joins TRBV25-1 to TRBJ2-1; the match to TRBD1 covers 9 bases. The CDR3 covers 16 residues. Unmatched junction bases numbered 17, after V lost 8 bases and J lost 9 bases. Germline V lookup: CDR1 MGHDK, CDR2 SYGVNS. The CDR3 DNA reads TGTGCCAGCGCTACTCCACAGGGGGCGCGAGGTACTGAGCAGTTCTTC. It yields the protein CASATPQGARGTEQFF.

The chain employs TRBV3-1 (or the pseudogene TRBV3-2) and TRBJ2-5; no definite D call. Per germline, CDR1 LGHDT and CDR2 YNNKEL (reference sequence). Between the trimmed V and J ends, which lost 1 base and 5 bases, there was a span of 11 bases. This CDR3 spans 14 amino acids. CDR3 in DNA: TGTGCCAGCAGCCAAGCCGAAAGCCATGAGACCCAGTACTTC. It yields the protein CASSQAESHETQYF.

The CDR3: CASSALAGHIQYF. The CDR3 DNA sequence: TGTGCCAGCAGCGCCTTAGCGGGGCACATTCAGTACTTC. This chain connects TRBV7-2 to TRBJ2-4; TRBD2 matches at 8 bases. J was trimmed by 8 bases and V by 5 bases; bases with no gene match: 5. CDR1 SGHTA and CDR2 FQGNSA come from the germline V gene. The CDR3 extends over 13 amino acids.

This clone was seen at least ten times. Other DNA sequences in this sample translate to the same CDR3. This sequence joins TRBV19 and TRBJ1-2, with 7 bases lining up with TRBD1. The CDR3 extends over 13 amino acids. V lost 4 bases to trimming and J lost 2 bases; unmatched junction nucleotides: 1. Per the germline V gene, CDR1 is LNHDA and CDR2 is SQIVND (reference sequence). The CDR3 protein is CASSRDSNYGYTF. The CDR3 nucleotides are TGTGCCAGTAGTAGGGACAGCAACTATGGCTACACCTTC.

V and J are TRBV5-1 and TRBJ1-3; D is undetermined. This CDR3 has 13 amino acids. Trimming cost V 4 bases and J 0 bases, with 5 bases left between them. Germline assignment: CDR1 SGHRS and CDR2 YFSETQ. In DNA form, the CDR3 reads TGCGCCAGCAGCGACTTCTCTGGAAACACCATATATTTT. Translated, it gives CASSDFSGNTIYF.

In this sample, this clone turned up a few times. The gene calls are TRBV9 and TRBJ1-1, with TRBD1 as a possible D gene (6 bases). Looked up from germline, CDR1 is SGDLS and CDR2 is YYNGEE. The length of the CDR3 is 15 residues. V was shortened by 4 bases and J by 3 bases, with 16 bases between the two germline ends. The CDR3 loop reads CASSSRQDADTEAFF. The CDR3 nucleotides are TGTGCCAGCAGCTCTCGACAGGACGCGGACACTGAAGCTTTCTTT.

This chain uses TRBV19 with TRBJ2-7; TRBD1 aligns across 8 bases. The CDR3 runs 15 residues. Trimming cost V 3 bases and J 3 bases; bases outside gene matches: 7. Germline V lookup: CDR1 LNHDA, CDR2 SQIVND (reference sequence). For the CDR3, the DNA is TGTGCCAGTAGTATCATGCAGGGGGCTTACTACGAGCAGTACTTC. Its protein product is CASSIMQGAYYEQYF.

This rearrangement joins TRBV4-3 to TRBJ1-5; 8 bases fit TRBD1. With V trimmed by 2 bases and J by 6 bases, 9 bases remained unmatched. This CDR3 has 16 residues. In germline, CDR1 is LGHNA, CDR2 YSLEER. As DNA, the CDR3 is TGCGCCAGCAGCCAATTTTTACAGGGGGACTCTCAGCCCCAGCATTTT. It yields the protein CASSQFLQGDSQPQHF.

This clone was observed a few times. V gene TRBV12-3 or TRBV12-4 combines with J gene TRBJ1-5; D unclear. V dropped 3 bases and J dropped 5 bases, with 8 bases sitting between them. The CDR3 runs 13 residues. CDR3 coding DNA: TGTGCCAGCAGTTTCGGGAGTGATCAGCCCCAGCATTTT. Its translation: CASSFGSDQPQHF.

Details on this clone: Other DNA sequences within the sample encode an identical CDR3. The chain joins TRBV11-2 to TRBJ1-1; the D gene is possibly TRBD1 (5 bases). CDR3 length equals 12 residues. Germline lookup yields CDR1 SGHAT and CDR2 FQNNGV. Trimming left V 5 bases short and J 5 bases short, with 9 bases between. CDR3 region: CASSPGGTEAFF. CDR3 DNA sequence: TGTGCCAGCAGCCCTGGGGGGACTGAAGCTTTCTTT.

This clone was found many times. This chain joins TRBV5-1 and TRBJ2-5; possible D gene TRBD2, 8 bases. The V end was cut by 7 bases, the J end by 5 bases, with 15 bases between. The CDR3 is 13 amino acids. Germline V gene data show CDR1 as SGHRS and CDR2 as YFSETQ. In DNA, the CDR3 is TGCGCCAGCGGCCGGGAGGGACAGGAGACCCAGTACTTC. Translated, it gives CASGREGQETQYF.

This chain joins TRBV19 and TRBJ2-2; 9 nucleotides align to TRBD2. The V gene's germline CDR1 is LNHDA and CDR2 SQIVND (reference sequence). Trimming at V came to 7 bases and at J to 5 bases, leaving 5 bases not matched to a gene. CDR3 length: 14 residues. CDR3 protein: CASKWLAGTGELFF. CDR3 nucleotide sequence: TGTGCCAGTAAATGGCTAGCGGGAACCGGGGAGCTGTTTTTT.